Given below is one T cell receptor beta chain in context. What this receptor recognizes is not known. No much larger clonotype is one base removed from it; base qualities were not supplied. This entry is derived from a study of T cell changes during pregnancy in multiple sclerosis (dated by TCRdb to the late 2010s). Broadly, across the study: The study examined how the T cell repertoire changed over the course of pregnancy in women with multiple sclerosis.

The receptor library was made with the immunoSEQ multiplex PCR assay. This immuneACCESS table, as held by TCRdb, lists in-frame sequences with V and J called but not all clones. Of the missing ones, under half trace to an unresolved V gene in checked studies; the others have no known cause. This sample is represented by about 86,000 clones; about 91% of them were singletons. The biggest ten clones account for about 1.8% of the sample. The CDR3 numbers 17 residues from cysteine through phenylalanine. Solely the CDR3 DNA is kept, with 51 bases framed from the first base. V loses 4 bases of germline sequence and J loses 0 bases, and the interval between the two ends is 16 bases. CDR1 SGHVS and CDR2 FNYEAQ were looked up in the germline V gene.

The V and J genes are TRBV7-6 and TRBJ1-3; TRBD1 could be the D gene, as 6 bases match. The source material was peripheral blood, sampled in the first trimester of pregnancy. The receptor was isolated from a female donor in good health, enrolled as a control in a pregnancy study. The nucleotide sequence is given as TGTGCCAGCAGCTCGAAGACGGGACAACTCTCTGGAAACACCATATATTTT. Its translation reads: CASSSKTGQLSGNTIYF.